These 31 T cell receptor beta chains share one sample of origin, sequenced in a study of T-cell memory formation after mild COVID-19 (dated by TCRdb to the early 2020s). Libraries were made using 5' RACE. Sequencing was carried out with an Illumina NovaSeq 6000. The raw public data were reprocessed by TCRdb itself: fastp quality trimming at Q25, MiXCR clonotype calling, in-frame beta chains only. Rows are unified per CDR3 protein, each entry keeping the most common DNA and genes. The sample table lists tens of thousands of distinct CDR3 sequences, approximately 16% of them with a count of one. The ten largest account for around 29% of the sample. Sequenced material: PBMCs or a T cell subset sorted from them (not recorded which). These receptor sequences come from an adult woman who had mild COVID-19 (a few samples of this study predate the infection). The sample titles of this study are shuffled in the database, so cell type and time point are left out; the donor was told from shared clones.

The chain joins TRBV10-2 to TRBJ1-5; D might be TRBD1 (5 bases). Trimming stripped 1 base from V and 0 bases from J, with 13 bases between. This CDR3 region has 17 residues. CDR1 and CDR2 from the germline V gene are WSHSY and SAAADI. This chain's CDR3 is CASSELTVGPSNQPQHF. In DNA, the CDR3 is TGCGCCAGCAGTGAGTTGACAGTGGGGCCTAGCAATCAGCCCCAGCATTTT.

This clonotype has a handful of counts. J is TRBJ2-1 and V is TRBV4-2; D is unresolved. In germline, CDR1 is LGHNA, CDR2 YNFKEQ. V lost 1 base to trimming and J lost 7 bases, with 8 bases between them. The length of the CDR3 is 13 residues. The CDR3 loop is CASSQGGANEQFF. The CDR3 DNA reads TGTGCCAGCAGCCAAGGAGGCGCGAATGAGCAGTTCTTC.

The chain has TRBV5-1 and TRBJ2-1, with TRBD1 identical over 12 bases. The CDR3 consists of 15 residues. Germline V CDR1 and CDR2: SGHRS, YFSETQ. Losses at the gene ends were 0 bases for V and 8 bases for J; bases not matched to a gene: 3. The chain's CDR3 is CASSLEGTGGDEQFF. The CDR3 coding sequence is TGCGCCAGCAGCTTGGAAGGGACAGGGGGCGATGAGCAGTTCTTC.

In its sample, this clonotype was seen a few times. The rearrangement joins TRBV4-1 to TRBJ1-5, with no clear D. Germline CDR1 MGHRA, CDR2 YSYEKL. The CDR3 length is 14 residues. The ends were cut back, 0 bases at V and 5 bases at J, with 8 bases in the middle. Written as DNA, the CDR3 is TGCGCCAGCAGCCAAGAGTACGGATATCAGCCCCAGCATTTT. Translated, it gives CASSQEYGYQPQHF.

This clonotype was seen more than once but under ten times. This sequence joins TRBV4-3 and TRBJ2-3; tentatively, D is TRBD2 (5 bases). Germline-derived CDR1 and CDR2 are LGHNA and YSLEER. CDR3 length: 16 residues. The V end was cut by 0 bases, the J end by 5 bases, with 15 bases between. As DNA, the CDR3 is TGCGCCAGCAGCCAAGAGTCTATAGCGAGCCGAGATACGCAGTATTTT. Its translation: CASSQESIASRDTQYF.

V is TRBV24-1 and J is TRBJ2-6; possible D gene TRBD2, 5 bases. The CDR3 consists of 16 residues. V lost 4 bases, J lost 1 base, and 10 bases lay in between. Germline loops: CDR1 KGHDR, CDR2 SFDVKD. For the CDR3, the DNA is TGTGCCACCAGTGACCATAGGGAGTCTGGGGCCAACGTCCTGACTTTC. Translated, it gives CATSDHRESGANVLTF.

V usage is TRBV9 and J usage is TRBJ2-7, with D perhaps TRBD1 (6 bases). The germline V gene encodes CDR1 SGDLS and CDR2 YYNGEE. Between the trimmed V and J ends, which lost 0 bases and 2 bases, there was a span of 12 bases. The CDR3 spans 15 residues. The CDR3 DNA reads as TGTGCCAGCAGCGTAGACTCGTGGACAGCCTACGAGCAGTACTTC. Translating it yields CASSVDSWTAYEQYF.

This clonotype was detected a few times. CDR3 loop: CASSEVAGGSYNEQFF. The DNA of the CDR3 is TGTGCCAGCAGTGAAGTGGCAGGGGGGTCCTACAATGAGCAGTTCTTC. The rearrangement uses TRBV6-1 and TRBJ2-1; perhaps TRBD1 as D (7 bases). The CDR3 length is 16 residues. Trimming shortened V by 1 base and J by 1 base, and 11 bases separated the two germline ends. The germline V gene encodes CDR1 MNHNS and CDR2 SASEGT.

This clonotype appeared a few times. The DNA for the CDR3 is TGTGCCAGCAGCCGACCAGACAGTCATGGCTACACCTTC. Amino acids: CASSRPDSHGYTF. The V call is TRBV7-6, the J call TRBJ1-2; D might be TRBD1 (5 bases). Trimming stripped 5 bases from V and 6 bases from J, with 13 bases between. Germline CDR1 reads SGHVS; CDR2 reads FNYEAQ. The CDR3 has 13 amino acids.

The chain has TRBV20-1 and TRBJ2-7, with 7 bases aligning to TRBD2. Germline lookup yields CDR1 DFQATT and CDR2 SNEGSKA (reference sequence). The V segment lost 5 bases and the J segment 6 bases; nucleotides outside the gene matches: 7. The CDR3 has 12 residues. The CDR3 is CSAGWEGGEQYF. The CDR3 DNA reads TGCAGTGCTGGGTGGGAGGGTGGCGAGCAGTACTTC.

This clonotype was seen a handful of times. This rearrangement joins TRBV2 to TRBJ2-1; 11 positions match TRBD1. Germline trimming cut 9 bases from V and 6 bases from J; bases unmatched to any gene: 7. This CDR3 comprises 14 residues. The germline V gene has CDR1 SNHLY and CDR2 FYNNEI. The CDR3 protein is CARMDRGHGNEQFF. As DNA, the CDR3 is TGTGCCAGAATGGACAGGGGGCACGGCAATGAGCAGTTCTTC.

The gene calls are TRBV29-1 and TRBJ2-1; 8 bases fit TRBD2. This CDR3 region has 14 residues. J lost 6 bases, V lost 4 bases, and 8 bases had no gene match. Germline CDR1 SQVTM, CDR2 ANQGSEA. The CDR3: CSVVSGSLPNEQFF. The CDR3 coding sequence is TGCAGCGTTGTCAGCGGGAGTCTTCCCAATGAGCAGTTCTTC.

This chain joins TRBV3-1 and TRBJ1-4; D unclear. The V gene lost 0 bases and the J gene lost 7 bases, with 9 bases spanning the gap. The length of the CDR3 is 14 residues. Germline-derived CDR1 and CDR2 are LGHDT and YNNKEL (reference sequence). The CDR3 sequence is CASSQDKNFEKLFF. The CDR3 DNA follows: TGTGCCAGCAGCCAAGATAAGAATTTTGAAAAACTGTTTTTT.

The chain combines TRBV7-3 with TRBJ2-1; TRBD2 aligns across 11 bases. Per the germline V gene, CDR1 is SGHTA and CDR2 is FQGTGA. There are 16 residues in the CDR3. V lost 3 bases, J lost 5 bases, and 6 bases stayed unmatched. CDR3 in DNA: TGTGCCAGCAGCTTGCACGGGACTAGCGGCCACAATGAGCAGTTCTTC. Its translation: CASSLHGTSGHNEQFF.

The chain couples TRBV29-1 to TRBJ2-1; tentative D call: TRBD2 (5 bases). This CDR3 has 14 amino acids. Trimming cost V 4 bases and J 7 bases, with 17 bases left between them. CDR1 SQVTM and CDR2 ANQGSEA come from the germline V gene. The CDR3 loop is CSVVGGNRGNEQFF. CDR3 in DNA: TGCAGCGTTGTGGGCGGTAATCGAGGGAATGAGCAGTTCTTC.

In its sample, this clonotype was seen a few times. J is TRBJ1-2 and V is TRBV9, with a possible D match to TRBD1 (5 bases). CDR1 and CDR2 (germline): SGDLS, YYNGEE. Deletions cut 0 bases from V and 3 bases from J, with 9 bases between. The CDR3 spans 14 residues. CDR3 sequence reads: CASSVAREDYGYTF. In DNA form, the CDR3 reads TGTGCCAGCAGCGTAGCCAGGGAGGACTATGGCTACACCTTC.

CDR3 in amino acids: CASSEYQGGGTEAFF. The CDR3 bases are TGTGCCAGCAGTGAATATCAGGGTGGGGGCACTGAAGCTTTCTTT. This chain connects TRBV25-1 to TRBJ1-1; the D gene is possibly TRBD1 (5 bases). Trimming shortened V by 0 bases and J by 4 bases, and 12 bases separated the two germline ends. This CDR3 region has 15 residues. Germline CDR1 is MGHDK and CDR2 is SYGVNS.

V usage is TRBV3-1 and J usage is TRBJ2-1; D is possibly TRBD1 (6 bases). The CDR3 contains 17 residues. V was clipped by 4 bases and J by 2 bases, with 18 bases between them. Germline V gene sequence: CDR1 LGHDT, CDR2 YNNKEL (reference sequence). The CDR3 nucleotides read TGTGCCAGCAGCCCCAAGGCCGAGACAGGCCCCTACAATGAGCAGTTCTTC. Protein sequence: CASSPKAETGPYNEQFF.

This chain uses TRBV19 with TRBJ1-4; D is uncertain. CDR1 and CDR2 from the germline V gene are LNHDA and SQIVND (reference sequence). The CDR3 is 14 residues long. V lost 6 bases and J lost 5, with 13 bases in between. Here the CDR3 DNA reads TGTGCCAGTAGCTATCTTGGGCGGAATGAAAAACTGTTTTTT. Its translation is CASSYLGRNEKLFF.

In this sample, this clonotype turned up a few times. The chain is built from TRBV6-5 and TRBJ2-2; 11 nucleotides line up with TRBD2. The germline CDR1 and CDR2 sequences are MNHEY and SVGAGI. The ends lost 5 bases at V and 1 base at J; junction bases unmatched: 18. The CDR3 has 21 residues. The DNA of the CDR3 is TGTGCCAGCAGTCCCCGGGACGGGTTGGATCTAGCGGGAGGGAACACCGGGGAGCTGTTTTTT. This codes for CASSPRDGLDLAGGNTGELFF.

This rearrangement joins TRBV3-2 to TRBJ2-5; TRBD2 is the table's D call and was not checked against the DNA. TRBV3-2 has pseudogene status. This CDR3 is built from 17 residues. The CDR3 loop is CASSRAGASGKVETQYF. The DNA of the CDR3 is TGTGCCAGCAGCCGGGCGGGGGCTAGCGGGAAGGTAGAGACCCAGTACTTC.

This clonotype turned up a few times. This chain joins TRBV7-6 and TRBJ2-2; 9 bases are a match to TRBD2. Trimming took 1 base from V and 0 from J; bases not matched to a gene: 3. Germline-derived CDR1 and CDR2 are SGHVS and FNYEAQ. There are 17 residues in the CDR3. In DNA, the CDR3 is TGTGCCAGCAGCTTAGAAGCGGGAGGTGCGAACACCGGGGAGCTGTTTTTT. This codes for CASSLEAGGANTGELFF.

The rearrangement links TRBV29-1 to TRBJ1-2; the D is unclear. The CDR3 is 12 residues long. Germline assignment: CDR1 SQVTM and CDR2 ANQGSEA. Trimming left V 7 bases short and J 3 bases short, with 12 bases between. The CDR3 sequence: CSALGQYYGYTF. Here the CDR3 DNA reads TGCAGCGCCCTCGGGCAGTACTATGGCTACACCTTC.

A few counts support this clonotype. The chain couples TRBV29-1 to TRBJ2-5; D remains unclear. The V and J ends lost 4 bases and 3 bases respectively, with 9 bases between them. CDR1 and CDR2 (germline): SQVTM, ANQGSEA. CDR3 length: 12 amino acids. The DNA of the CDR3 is TGCAGCGTTGGAGACTTAAAAGAGACCCAGTACTTC. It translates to CSVGDLKETQYF.

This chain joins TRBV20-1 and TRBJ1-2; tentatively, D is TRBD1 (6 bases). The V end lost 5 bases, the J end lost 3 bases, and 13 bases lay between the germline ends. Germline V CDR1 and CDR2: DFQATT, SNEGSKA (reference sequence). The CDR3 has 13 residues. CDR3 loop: CSAHGGGDYGYTF. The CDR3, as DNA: TGCAGTGCTCATGGGGGCGGCGACTATGGCTACACCTTC.

Here the CDR3 reads CASSLGTSVYEQYF. CDR3 bases: TGTGCCAGCAGCTTAGGGACTAGCGTTTACGAGCAGTACTTC. This sequence joins TRBV11-2 and TRBJ2-7; TRBD2 matches 9 bases. This CDR3 is 14 amino acids long. Germline V gene lookup returns CDR1 SGHAT and CDR2 FQNNGV. Unmatched junction bases numbered 2, after V lost 1 base and J lost 4 bases.

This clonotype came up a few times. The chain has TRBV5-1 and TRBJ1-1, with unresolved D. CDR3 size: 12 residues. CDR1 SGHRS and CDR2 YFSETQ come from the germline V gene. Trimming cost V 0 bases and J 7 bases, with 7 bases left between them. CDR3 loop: CASSLGAVEAFF. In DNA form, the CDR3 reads TGCGCCAGCAGCTTGGGAGCGGTTGAAGCTTTCTTT.

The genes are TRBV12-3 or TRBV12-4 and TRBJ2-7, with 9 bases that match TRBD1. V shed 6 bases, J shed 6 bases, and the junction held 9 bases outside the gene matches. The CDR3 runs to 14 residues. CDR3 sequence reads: CASSLGTGFVEQYF. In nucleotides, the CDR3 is TGTGCCAGCAGCCTAGGGACAGGGTTTGTCGAGCAGTACTTC.

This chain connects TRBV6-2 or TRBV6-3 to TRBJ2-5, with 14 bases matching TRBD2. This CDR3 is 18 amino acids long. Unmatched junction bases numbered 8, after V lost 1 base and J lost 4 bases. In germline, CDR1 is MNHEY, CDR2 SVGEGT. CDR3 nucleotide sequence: TGTGCCAGCAGTTACTGGACTAGCGGGGGGACCGCGGGAGAGACCCAGTACTTC. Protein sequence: CASSYWTSGGTAGETQYF.

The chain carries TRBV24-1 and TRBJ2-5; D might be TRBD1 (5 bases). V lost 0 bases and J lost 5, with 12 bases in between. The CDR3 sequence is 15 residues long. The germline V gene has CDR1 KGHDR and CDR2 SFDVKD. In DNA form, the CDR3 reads TGTGCCACCAGTGATTTGCGGGCAGGGTGGGAGACCCAGTACTTC. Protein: CATSDLRAGWETQYF.

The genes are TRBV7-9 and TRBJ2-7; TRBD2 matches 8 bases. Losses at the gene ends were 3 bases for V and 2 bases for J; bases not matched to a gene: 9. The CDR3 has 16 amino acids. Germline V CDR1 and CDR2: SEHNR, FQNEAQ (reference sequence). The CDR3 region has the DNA TGTGCCAGCAGCTTCCCTACAGCGGGGGAGGCCTACGAGCAGTACTTC. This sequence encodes CASSFPTAGEAYEQYF.